Described below is a single T cell receptor (beta chain) sequence and its context. What it binds is unknown. The sample originates from a study of cytotoxic CD8 clonotypes in ibrutinib-treated CLL. As for the study in general: A median 12 months of treatment, range 6 to 36, preceded the collection of response samples.

The study, taken as a whole, reports: Against age-matched healthy donors, baseline clonality ran higher and tracked circulating CD8+ T-cell counts.

Using immunoSEQ multiplex PCR, the repertoire was profiled, and TCRdb retains in-frame clones only, with some absent. The sample lists about 140,000 clones, around 93% occurring once. Trimming took 10 bases from V and 4 from J, leaving 18 bases between them. The CDR3 is made up of 14 amino acids. The germline V gene has CDR1 ENHRY and CDR2 SYGVKD. This chain links TRBV10-3 with TRBJ2-3; TRBD1 might be the D (6 bases). Specimen: PBMCs, collected after 12 months of ibrutinib treatment. This clonotype was obtained from a human donor with chronic lymphocytic leukemia. CDR3 nucleotide sequence: TGTGCCAAGCGCTCCGCAGGGGTCCCAGATACGCAGTATTTT. Its protein product is CAKRSAGVPDTQYF.